These T cell receptor beta chains were read from a single sample in a study of technical replicates of blood from several donors. Only in-frame clones appear in the TCRdb table, and some are missing; sequencing was by immunoSEQ multiplex PCR. The sample has tens of thousands of clones, 85% to 95% seen once. What was sequenced was T cells isolated from PBMCs. The receptors were gathered from a human donor in good health. The CDR3 runs from the conserved cysteine through the conserved F or W. A D gene is named only where the DNA matches it firmly. Size tells how often a clone was seen (once, few, many) or the class of an expanded clone, and some rows leave it out.

j_gene: TRBJ2-5; v_gene: TRBV4-1; d_gene: TRBD2; abundance: -; CDR3nt: TGCGCCAGCAGCTTAGCGGGAGCAACCCAGGAGACCCAGTACTTC; CDR3aa: CASSLAGATQETQYF
j_gene: TRBJ1-2; v_gene: TRBV6-1; d_gene: -; abundance: -; CDR3nt: TGTGCCAGCAGTGAAGCCGACACGGGATGGCCTTATGGCTACACCTTC; CDR3aa: CASSEADTGWPYGYTF
j_gene: TRBJ2-3; v_gene: TRBV9; d_gene: -; abundance: -; CDR3nt: TGTGCCAGCAGCGTATCTGGGGGCGTTAGCACAGATACGCAGTATTTT; CDR3aa: CASSVSGGVSTDTQYF
j_gene: TRBJ2-2; v_gene: TRBV6-4; d_gene: -; abundance: few; CDR3nt: TGTGCCAGCAGTGCCGACTACACCGGGGAGCTGTTTTTT; CDR3aa: CASSADYTGELFF
j_gene: TRBJ2-1; v_gene: TRBV5-1; d_gene: -; abundance: -; CDR3nt: -; CDR3aa: CASSFGSGAVYEQFF
j_gene: TRBJ2-1; v_gene: TRBV29-1; d_gene: -; abundance: -; CDR3nt: TGCAGCGAAGAGACAGGCTACAATGAGCAGTTCTTC; CDR3aa: CSEETGYNEQFF
j_gene: TRBJ2-1; v_gene: TRBV20-1; d_gene: -; abundance: -; CDR3nt: TGCAGTGCTAGAGTAGTTTCCGAGCAGTTCTTC; CDR3aa: CSARVVSEQFF
j_gene: TRBJ1-1; v_gene: TRBV30; d_gene: TRBD1; abundance: -; CDR3nt: TGTGCCTGGAGTCCCGGGACAGGGGAAGCTTTCTTT; CDR3aa: CAWSPGTGEAFF
j_gene: TRBJ2-1; v_gene: TRBV18; d_gene: -; abundance: once; CDR3nt: TGTGCCAGCTCACCCGGGGAGACCTCCTACAATGAGCAGTTCTTC; CDR3aa: CASSPGETSYNEQFF
j_gene: TRBJ1-1; v_gene: TRBV4-1; d_gene: -; abundance: -; CDR3nt: TGCGCCAGCAGCCAAGAGTGGGGGGGTGAAGCTTTCTTT; CDR3aa: CASSQEWGGEAFF
j_gene: TRBJ2-1; v_gene: TRBV5-6; d_gene: -; abundance: -; CDR3nt: TGTGCCAGCAGCCCTCCCCCAGGGTTCAATGAGCAGTTCTTC; CDR3aa: CASSPPPGFNEQFF
j_gene: TRBJ1-1; v_gene: TRBV19; d_gene: TRBD1; abundance: -; CDR3nt: TGTGCCAGTTCCGGGACAGGGATTATGAACACTGAAGCTTTCTTT; CDR3aa: CASSGTGIMNTEAFF
j_gene: TRBJ2-5; v_gene: TRBV11-2; d_gene: -; abundance: -; CDR3nt: TGTGCCAGCAGTCAGACGGGACTTCAAGAGACCCAGTACTTC; CDR3aa: CASSQTGLQETQYF
j_gene: TRBJ2-1; v_gene: TRBV6-1; d_gene: TRBD2; abundance: -; CDR3nt: TGTGCCAGCAGTGAAGATGGGACTAGCGGTTACAATGAGCAGTTCTTC; CDR3aa: CASSEDGTSGYNEQFF
j_gene: TRBJ2-1; v_gene: TRBV5-6; d_gene: TRBD2; abundance: -; CDR3nt: TGTGCCAGCAGCTGGACTAGCGGGATATATGAGCAGTTCTTC; CDR3aa: CASSWTSGIYEQFF